These T cell receptor beta chains were read from a single sample in a study of cytomegalovirus exposure and HLA in healthy donors. Only in-frame clones appear in the TCRdb table, and some are missing; sequencing was by immunoSEQ multiplex PCR. The repertoire has approximately 100,000 clones, 79% of them found once; the top ten carry under 5%. Sequenced material: PBMCs. All receptors come from a female donor in good health and CMV-seropositive. CDR3s include the opening cysteine and the closing phenylalanine or tryptophan. The order of the fields is J gene, clone size, V gene, D gene, CDR3 DNA, CDR3 protein. The D gene is left open where the match is weak. A clone size is listed for some rows: how often the clone was seen (once, few, many), or a class if it is expanded.

>TRBJ2-1|once|TRBV11-2|TRBD1
TGTGCCAGCAGCTTAGTGGGGGACAGGGGGCCCAATGAGCAGTTCTTC
CASSLVGDRGPNEQFF
>TRBJ1-2|.|TRBV29-1|TRBD1
TGCAGCGTTAAGGACAGGGCGGGCGGCTACACCTTC
CSVKDRAGGYTF
>TRBJ2-7|.|TRBV27|.
TGTGCCAGCAGTTTGGGATGGGGCCTCGGGGAGCAGTACTTC
CASSLGWGLGEQYF
>TRBJ1-1|.|TRBV4-1|.
TGCGCCAGCAGCCATACAGGTTCCCTCCAGATTGAAGCTTTCTTT
CASSHTGSLQIEAFF
>TRBJ1-6|.|TRBV18|.
TGTGCCAGCTCACCACCGCAGGGGCGTAATTCACCCCTCCACTTT
CASSPPQGRNSPLHF
>TRBJ2-1|.|TRBV11-2|TRBD2
TGTGCCAGCAGCCCAACCGGACTAGCGGGGCCGCAGTTCTTC
CASSPTGLAGPQFF
>TRBJ1-4|.|TRBV7-9|TRBD1
TGTGCCAGCAGCTTAATCAGTTCAGGGGGTGAAAAACTGTTTTTT
CASSLISSGGEKLFF
>TRBJ2-6|.|TRBV2|.
TGTGCCAGCAGTCACTCTGGGGCCAACGTCCTGACTTTC
CASSHSGANVLTF
>TRBJ2-7|.|TRBV5-5|TRBD1
TGTGCCAGCAGCCTAGGCGGGACAGGCCCCTACGAGCAGTACTTC
CASSLGGTGPYEQYF
>TRBJ2-3|.|TRBV5-1|TRBD1
TGCGCCAGCAGCCCAAGACAGGGGGCCATGACAGATACGCAGTATTTT
CASSPRQGAMTDTQYF
>TRBJ1-1|.|TRBV19|.
TGTGCCAGTAGTTCAATAGTTGGCGCGGGGCGGAACACTGAAGCTTTCTTT
CASSSIVGAGRNTEAFF
>TRBJ1-3|.|TRBV5-6|TRBD1
TGTGCCAGCAGCTTGGCCCTGACAGGGTCAAGCTCTGGAAACACCATATATTTT
CASSLALTGSSSGNTIYF
>TRBJ1-4|once|TRBV7-9|.
TGTTCCAGCAGCCCCCGGGCAGGGTCTAATGAAAAACTGTTTTTT
CSSSPRAGSNEKLFF
>TRBJ1-3|.|TRBV13|TRBD1
TGTGCCAGCAGCGAGGGGACAGCCTCTGGAAACACCATATATTTT
CASSEGTASGNTIYF
>TRBJ1-6|.|TRBV11-2|.
TGTGCCAGCAGCTTGAGTCGGTACAATTCACCCCTCCACTTT
CASSLSRYNSPLHF
>TRBJ2-1|few|TRBV19|.
TGTGCCAGCTCCACCGGACTTTACAATGAGCAGTTCTTC
CASSTGLYNEQFF
>TRBJ2-7|.|TRBV2|TRBD1
TGTGCCAGCAGAGACAGGGGATCCCACGAGCAGTACTTC
CASRDRGSHEQYF
>TRBJ2-7|.|TRBV5-1|TRBD1
TGCGCCAGCTCTAGGGACAGGGACCTCTACGAGCAGTACTTC
CASSRDRDLYEQYF
>TRBJ2-7|once|TRBV18|.
TGTGCCAGCTCACCGGGGATGGGGGGGCGCTACGAGCAGTACTTC
CASSPGMGGRYEQYF
>TRBJ1-6|.|TRBV2|TRBD1
TGTGCCAGCAGGGGGACAGGGGGCGACCGGTCACCCCTCCACTTT
CASRGTGGDRSPLHF
>TRBJ2-1|.|TRBV7-9|.
TGTGCCAGCAGCATGGACTTGATAAATGAGCAGTTCTTC
CASSMDLINEQFF
>TRBJ2-2|once|TRBV18|.
TGTGCCAGCTCACCACTAAGAGCCCACTCGAACACCGGGGAGCTGTTTTTT
CASSPLRAHSNTGELFF
>TRBJ2-1|.|TRBV10-3|TRBD2
TGTGCCATCAGTGTCGATAGCGGGCCCTCCTACAATGAGCAGTTCTTC
CAISVDSGPSYNEQFF
>TRBJ2-1|.|TRBV5-1|.
TGCGCCAGCGGTCCAGGAGGGCCAGCCAATGAGCAGTTCTTC
CASGPGGPANEQFF
>TRBJ2-1|.|TRBV18|.
TGTGCCAGCTCACCACCCGGGACACATATTAATGAGCAGTTCTTC
CASSPPGTHINEQFF
>TRBJ2-2|.|TRBV13|TRBD1
TGTGCCGGCCGGGACAGGGAGGTCGGGGAGCTGTTTTTT
CAGRDREVGELFF